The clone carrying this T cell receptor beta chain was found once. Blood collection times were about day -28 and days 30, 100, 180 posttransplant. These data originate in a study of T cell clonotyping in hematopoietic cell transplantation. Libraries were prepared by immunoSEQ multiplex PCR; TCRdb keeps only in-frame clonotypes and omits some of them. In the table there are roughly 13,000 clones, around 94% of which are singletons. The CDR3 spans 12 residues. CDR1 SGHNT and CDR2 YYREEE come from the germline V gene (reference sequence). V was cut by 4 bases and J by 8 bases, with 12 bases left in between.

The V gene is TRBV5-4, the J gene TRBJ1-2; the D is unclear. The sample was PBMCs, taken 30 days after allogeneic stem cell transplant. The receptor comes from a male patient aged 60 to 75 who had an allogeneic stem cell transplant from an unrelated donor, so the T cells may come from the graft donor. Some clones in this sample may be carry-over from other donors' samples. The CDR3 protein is CASSTPSEGYTF. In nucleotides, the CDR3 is TGTGCCAGCAGCACCCCCTCGGAGGGCTACACCTTC.